The rows below give T cell receptor beta chains drawn from one sample of a study of technical replicates of blood from a few donors. Method: immunoSEQ multiplex PCR; TCRdb's copy keeps in-frame clones and lacks some. The profile covers more than 11,000 clones, with roughly 87% appearing a single time and 12% taken by the ten largest. The sequenced material came from PBMCs. These receptors all come from a human donor in good health. Both conserved end residues are part of each CDR3. D genes are given only for firm matches. Where a row states a size, it is once, few, many or the class of an expanded clone; other rows omit it.

J | V | size | D | CDR3 | DNA
TRBJ2-2 | TRBV11-2 | . | . | CASSLERVPRRFAGELFF | TGTGCCAGCAGCTTAGAACGGGTGCCCCGGCGGTTTGCCGGGGAGCTGTTTTTT
TRBJ2-2 | TRBV11-2 | . | . | CASSFPGSGELFF | TGTGCCAGCAGCTTCCCCGGGAGCGGGGAGCTGTTTTTT
TRBJ2-1 | TRBV10-1 | few | TRBD2 | CASSDGAGGTYEQFF | TGCGCCAGCAGCGACGGGGCGGGAGGTACCTATGAGCAGTTCTTC
TRBJ2-7 | TRBV29-1 | . | . | CSVGGQTYEQYF | TGCAGCGTAGGGGGACAAACCTACGAGCAGTACTTC
TRBJ1-5 | TRBV18 | . | . | CASSLTDGDQPQHF | TGTGCCAGCTCACTAACGGACGGGGATCAGCCCCAGCATTTT
TRBJ1-1 | TRBV19 | . | . | CASSLGRQKGTEAFF | TGTGCCAGTAGCCTAGGGCGTCAGAAGGGGACTGAAGCTTTCTTT
TRBJ1-1 | TRBV2 | . | TRBD1 | CASGTIQGAYTEAFF | TGTGCCAGCGGAACGATACAGGGGGCCTACACTGAAGCTTTCTTT
TRBJ1-4 | TRBV27 | few | . | CASSSTGVTTNEKLFF | TGTGCCAGCAGTTCCACAGGTGTAACAACTAATGAAAAACTGTTTTTT
TRBJ2-1 | TRBV30 | . | . | CAWSVPGDEQFF | TGTGCCTGGAGTGTACCGGGAGATGAGCAGTTCTTC
TRBJ2-7 | TRBV5-1 | . | . | CASSLQDPYGQYF | TGCGCCAGCAGCTTACAGGACCCCTACGGGCAGTACTTC
TRBJ2-4 | TRBV10-3 | . | TRBD2 | CAISDVGVAGKNIQYF | TGTGCCATCAGTGACGTAGGAGTAGCGGGCAAAAACATTCAGTACTTC
TRBJ1-5 | TRBV18 | once | TRBD1 | CASSPPGQGNQPQHF | TGTGCCAGCTCACCTCCGGGACAGGGAAATCAGCCCCAGCATTTT
TRBJ1-4 | TRBV28 | . | TRBD1 | CASSIGTDVKLFF | TGTGCCAGCAGTATCGGGACAGACGTAAAACTGTTTTTT
TRBJ2-7 | TRBV19 | . | TRBD1 | CASSLGGTGSTKQYF | TGTGCCAGTAGTCTCGGTGGGACAGGGAGTACGAAGCAGTACTTC
TRBJ2-5 | TRBV6-1 | . | TRBD1 | CASSEIGQGEETQYF | TGTGCCAGCAGTGAGATCGGACAGGGGGAAGAGACCCAGTACTTC
TRBJ2-2 | TRBV7-9 | . | . | CAGSQGITGELFF | TGTGCCGGGTCACAGGGTATCACCGGGGAGCTGTTTTTT
TRBJ2-5 | TRBV5-1 | once | TRBD2 | CASRPAGAGETQYF | TGCGCCAGCAGACCAGCGGGAGCGGGAGAGACCCAGTACTTC
TRBJ2-2 | TRBV4-2 | . | . | CASSQDVVAARELFF | TGTGCCAGCAGCCAAGATGTGGTAGCGGCCAGGGAGCTGTTTTTT
TRBJ2-2 | TRBV28 | . | TRBD2 | CASSLGSGTRKGELFF | TGTGCCAGCAGTTTAGGTAGCGGGACCCGTAAAGGGGAGCTGTTTTTT
TRBJ2-1 | TRBV11-3 | . | TRBD2 | CASSLRAGGNNEQFF | TGTGCCAGCAGCTTACGAGCGGGAGGAAATAATGAGCAGTTCTTC
TRBJ1-1 | TRBV11-2 | . | TRBD1 | CASSLDWGQGGQAFF | TGTGCCAGCAGCTTAGATTGGGGACAGGGGGGTCAAGCTTTCTTT
TRBJ2-3 | TRBV5-4 | . | TRBD2 | CASSGGGLAGPSTDTQYF | TGTGCCAGCAGCGGGGGGGGACTAGCGGGACCTAGCACAGATACGCAGTATTTT
TRBJ2-3 | TRBV7-9 | . | TRBD2 | CASSSGTSGGALYTQYF | TGTGCCAGCAGCTCCGGGACTAGCGGGGGCGCGTTGTATACGCAGTATTTT
TRBJ2-7 | TRBV2 | few | TRBD1 | CASTGTGNPYEQYF | TGTGCCAGCACCGGGACAGGGAACCCCTACGAGCAGTACTTC
TRBJ2-1 | TRBV5-4 | . | TRBD2 | CACASGRAYNEQFF | TGTGCCTGTGCGTCCGGGAGGGCCTACAATGAGCAGTTCTTC
TRBJ2-7 | TRBV6-1 | once | . | CASSGTGSGEQYF | TGTGCCAGCAGTGGAACAGGGTCCGGGGAGCAGTACTTC
TRBJ2-4 | TRBV2 | . | . | CASSEVGRGIQNIQYF | TGTGCCAGCAGTGAAGTAGGTCGGGGGATTCAAAACATTCAGTACTTC
TRBJ2-5 | TRBV11-2 | few | TRBD2 | CASSWGQRGVPETQYF | TGTGCCAGCAGCTGGGGTCAGCGGGGAGTCCCGGAGACCCAGTACTTC
TRBJ2-3 | TRBV10-3 | . | . | CAISLNTPGATQYF | TGTGCCATCAGCTTAAACACTCCAGGGGCAACGCAGTATTTT
TRBJ2-2 | TRBV6-1 | . | TRBD2 | CATGEGSNTGELFF | TGTGCCACGGGGGAGGGGTCGAACACCGGGGAGCTGTTTTTT
TRBJ1-2 | TRBV15 | . | . | CATSRDAVYGYTF | TGTGCCACCAGCAGAGATGCGGTCTATGGCTACACCTTC
TRBJ2-6 | TRBV5-1 | . | . | CASSLVLAETPGANVLTF | TGCGCCAGCAGCTTGGTTCTTGCGGAAACACCTGGGGCCAACGTCCTGACTTTC
TRBJ2-1 | TRBV5-1 | . | . | CASSLLARYNEQFF | TGCGCCAGCAGCTTGTTAGCGAGGTACAATGAGCAGTTCTTC
TRBJ2-7 | TRBV19 | . | . | CASSYGVEQYF | TGTGCCAGTAGTTATGGAGTCGAGCAGTACTTC
TRBJ1-4 | TRBV19 | . | TRBD1 | CASTRQGKRTNEKLFF | TGTGCCAGTACCCGACAGGGGAAAAGGACTAATGAAAAACTGTTTTTT
TRBJ2-6 | TRBV7-9 | . | . | CASSSTESGANVLTF | TGTGCCAGCAGTTCAACAGAGTCTGGGGCCAACGTCCTGACTTTC
TRBJ2-1 | TRBV30 | . | . | CAWSVTAAEQFF | TGTGCCTGGAGTGTAACTGCCGCTGAGCAGTTCTTC
TRBJ1-6 | TRBV6-1 | . | TRBD1 | CASSDRGNNSPLHF | TGTGCCAGCAGTGACAGGGGGAATAATTCACCCCTCCACTTT
TRBJ2-1 | TRBV19 | medium-sized | TRBD2 | CASSIASGGSGGNEQFF | TGTGCCAGTAGTATAGCTAGCGGGGGCTCGGGAGGCAATGAGCAGTTCTTC
TRBJ2-1 | TRBV9 | . | TRBD2 | CASSASTSGRAGEEQFF | TGTGCCAGCAGCGCAAGCACTAGCGGGAGGGCCGGAGAGGAGCAGTTCTTC
TRBJ2-3 | TRBV5-1 | . | TRBD2 | CASSSLAGGRTDTQYF | TGCGCCAGCAGCTCCCTAGCGGGAGGGAGGACAGATACGCAGTATTTT
TRBJ1-1 | TRBV5-5 | . | . | CASSKYQEFEAFF | TGTGCCAGCAGCAAATACCAGGAATTTGAAGCTTTCTTT
TRBJ2-2 | TRBV7-9 | . | . | CASSLVRGATGELFF | TGTGCCAGCAGCTTAGTCCGGGGGGCGACCGGGGAGCTGTTTTTT
TRBJ2-7 | TRBV9 | few | . | CASSPPGHHYEQYF | TGTGCCAGCAGCCCCCCGGGACACCACTACGAGCAGTACTTC
TRBJ1-3 | TRBV19 | few | TRBD1 | CASSGTGISGNTIYF | TGTGCCAGTAGTGGGACAGGGATCTCTGGAAACACCATATATTTT